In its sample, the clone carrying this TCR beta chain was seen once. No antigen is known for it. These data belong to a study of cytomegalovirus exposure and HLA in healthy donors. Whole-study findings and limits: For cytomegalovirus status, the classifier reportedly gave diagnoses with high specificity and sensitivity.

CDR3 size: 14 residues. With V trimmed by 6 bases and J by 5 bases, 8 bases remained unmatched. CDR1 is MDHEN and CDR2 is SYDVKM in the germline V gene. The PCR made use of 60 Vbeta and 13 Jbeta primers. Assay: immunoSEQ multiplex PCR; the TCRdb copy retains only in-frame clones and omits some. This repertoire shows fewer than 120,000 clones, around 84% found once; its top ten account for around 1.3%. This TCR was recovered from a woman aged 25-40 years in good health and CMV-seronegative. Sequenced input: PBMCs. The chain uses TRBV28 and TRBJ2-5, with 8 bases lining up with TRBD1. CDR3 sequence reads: CASRPGTGGETQYF. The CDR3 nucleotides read TGTGCCAGCAGGCCCGGGACAGGCGGGGAGACCCAGTACTTC.